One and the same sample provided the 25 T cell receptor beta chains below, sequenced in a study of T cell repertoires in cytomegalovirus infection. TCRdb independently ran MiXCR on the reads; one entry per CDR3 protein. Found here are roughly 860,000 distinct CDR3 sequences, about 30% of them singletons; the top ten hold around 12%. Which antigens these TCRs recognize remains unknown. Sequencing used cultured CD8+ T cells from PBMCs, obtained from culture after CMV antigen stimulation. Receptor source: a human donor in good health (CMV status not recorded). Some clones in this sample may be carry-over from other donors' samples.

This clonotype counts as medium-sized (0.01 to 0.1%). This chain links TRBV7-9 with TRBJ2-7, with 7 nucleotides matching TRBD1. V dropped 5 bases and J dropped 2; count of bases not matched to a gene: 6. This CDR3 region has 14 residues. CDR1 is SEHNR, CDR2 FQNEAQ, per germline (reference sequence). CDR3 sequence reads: CASSPHQGAYEQYV. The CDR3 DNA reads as TGTGCCAGCAGCCCCCACCAGGGGGCCTACGAGCAGTACGTC.

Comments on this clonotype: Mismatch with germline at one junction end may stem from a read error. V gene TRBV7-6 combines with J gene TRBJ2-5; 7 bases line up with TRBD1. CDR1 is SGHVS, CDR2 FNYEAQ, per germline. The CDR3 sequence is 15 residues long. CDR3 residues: CASSLGHRGRETQYF. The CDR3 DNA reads TGTGCTAGCAGCTTAGGCCACAGGGGTCGAGAGACCCAGTACTTC.

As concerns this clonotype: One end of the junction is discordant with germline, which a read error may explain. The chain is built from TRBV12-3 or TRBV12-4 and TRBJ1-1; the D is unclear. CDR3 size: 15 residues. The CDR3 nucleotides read TGTGTCAGCAGTTTACCCCCCCCCATCGAGACTGAAGCTTTCTTT. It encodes CVSSLPPPIETEAFF.

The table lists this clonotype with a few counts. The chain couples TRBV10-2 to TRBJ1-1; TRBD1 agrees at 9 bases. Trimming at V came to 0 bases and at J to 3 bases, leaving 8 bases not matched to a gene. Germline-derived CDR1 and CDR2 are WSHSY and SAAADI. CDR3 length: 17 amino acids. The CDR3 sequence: CASSESITGGWDTEAFF. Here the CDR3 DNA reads TGCGCCAGCAGTGAGTCGATCACAGGGGGCTGGGACACTGAAGCTTTCTTT.

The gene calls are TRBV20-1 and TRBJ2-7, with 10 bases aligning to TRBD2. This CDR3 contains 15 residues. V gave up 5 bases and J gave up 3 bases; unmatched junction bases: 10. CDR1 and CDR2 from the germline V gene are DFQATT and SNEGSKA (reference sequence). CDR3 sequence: CSAFASGGPNYEQYF. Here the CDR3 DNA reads TGCAGTGCTTTCGCTAGCGGGGGCCCTAACTACGAGCAGTACTTC.

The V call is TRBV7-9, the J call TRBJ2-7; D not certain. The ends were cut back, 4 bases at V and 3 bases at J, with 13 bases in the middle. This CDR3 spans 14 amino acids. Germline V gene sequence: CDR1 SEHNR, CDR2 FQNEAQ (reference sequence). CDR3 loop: CASSSPSADYEQYF. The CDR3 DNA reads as TGTGCCAGCAGCTCCCCCTCGGCGGACTACGAGCAGTACTTC.

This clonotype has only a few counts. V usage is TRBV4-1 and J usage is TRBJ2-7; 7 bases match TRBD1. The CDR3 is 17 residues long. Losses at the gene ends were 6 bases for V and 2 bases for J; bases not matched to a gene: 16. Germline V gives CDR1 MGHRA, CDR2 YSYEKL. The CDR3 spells CASRLGQADVPTYEQYV. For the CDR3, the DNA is TGCGCCAGCAGACTCGGACAGGCGGACGTACCTACCTACGAGCAGTACGTC.

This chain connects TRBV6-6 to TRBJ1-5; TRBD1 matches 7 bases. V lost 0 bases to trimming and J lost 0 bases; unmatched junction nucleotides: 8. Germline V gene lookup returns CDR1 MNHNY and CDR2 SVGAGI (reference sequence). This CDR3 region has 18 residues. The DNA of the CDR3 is TGTGCCAGCAGTTACTCCGTAGGGGGCGGACATAGCAATCAGCCCCAGCATTTT. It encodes CASSYSVGGGHSNQPQHF.

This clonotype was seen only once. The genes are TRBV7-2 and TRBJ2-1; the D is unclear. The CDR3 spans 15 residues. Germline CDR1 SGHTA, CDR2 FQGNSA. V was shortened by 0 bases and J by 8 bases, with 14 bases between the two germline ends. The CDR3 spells CASSLASTTTYEQFF. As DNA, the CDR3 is TGTGCCAGCAGCTTAGCATCAACCACTACATATGAGCAGTTCTTC.

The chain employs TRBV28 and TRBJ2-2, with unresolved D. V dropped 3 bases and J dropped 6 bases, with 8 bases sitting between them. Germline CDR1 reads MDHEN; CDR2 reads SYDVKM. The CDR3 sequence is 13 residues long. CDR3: CASSFQDPGELFF. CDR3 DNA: TGTGCCAGCAGTTTTCAGGATCCCGGGGAGCTGTTTTTT. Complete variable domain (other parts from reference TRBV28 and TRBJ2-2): DVKVTQSSRYLVKRTGEKVFLECVQDMDHENMFWYRQDPGLGLRLIYFSYDVKMKEKGDIPEGYSVSREKKERFSLILESASTNQTSMYLCASSFQDPGELFFGEGSRLTVL.

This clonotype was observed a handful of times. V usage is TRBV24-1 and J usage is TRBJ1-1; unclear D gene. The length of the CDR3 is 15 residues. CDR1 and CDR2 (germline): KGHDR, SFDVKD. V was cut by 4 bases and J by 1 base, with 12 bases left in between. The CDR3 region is CATSEGDNPNTEAFF. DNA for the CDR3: TGTGCCACCAGTGAGGGAGACAATCCGAACACTGAAGCTTTCTTT.

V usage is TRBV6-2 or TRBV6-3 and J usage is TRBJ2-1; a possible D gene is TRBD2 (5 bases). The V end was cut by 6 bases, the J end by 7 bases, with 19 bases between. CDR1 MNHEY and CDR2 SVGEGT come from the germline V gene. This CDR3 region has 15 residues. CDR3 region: CASSPDYPSVNEQFF. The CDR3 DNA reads TGTGCCAGCAGCCCCGACTATCCTTCCGTGAATGAGCAGTTCTTC.

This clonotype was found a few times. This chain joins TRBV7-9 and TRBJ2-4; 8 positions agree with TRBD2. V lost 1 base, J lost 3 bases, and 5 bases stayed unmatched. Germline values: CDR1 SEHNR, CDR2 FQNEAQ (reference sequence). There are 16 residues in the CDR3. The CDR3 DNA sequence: TGTGCCAGCAGCTTAGGTGCGGGAGGAGTCAAAAACATTCAGTACTTC. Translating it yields CASSLGAGGVKNIQYF.

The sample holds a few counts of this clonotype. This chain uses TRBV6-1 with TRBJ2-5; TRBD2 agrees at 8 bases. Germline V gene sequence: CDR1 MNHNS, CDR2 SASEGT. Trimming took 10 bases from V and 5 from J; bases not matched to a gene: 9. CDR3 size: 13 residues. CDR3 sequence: CATFSGEEETQYF. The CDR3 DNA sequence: TGTGCCACTTTTAGCGGGGAAGAGGAGACCCAGTACTTC.

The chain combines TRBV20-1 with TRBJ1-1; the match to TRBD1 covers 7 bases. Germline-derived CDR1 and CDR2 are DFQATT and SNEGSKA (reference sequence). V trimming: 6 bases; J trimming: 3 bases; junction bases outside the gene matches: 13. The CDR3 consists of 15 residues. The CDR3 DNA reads TGCAGTGCCACAAATGAACAGGGGAAGGACACTGAAGCTTTCTTT. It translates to CSATNEQGKDTEAFF.

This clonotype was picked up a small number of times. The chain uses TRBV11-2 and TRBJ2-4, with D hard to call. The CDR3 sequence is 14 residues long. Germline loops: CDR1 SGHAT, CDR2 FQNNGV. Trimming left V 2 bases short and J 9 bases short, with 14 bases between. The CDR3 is CASSLQAPNGIQYF. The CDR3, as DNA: TGTGCCAGCAGCTTACAGGCCCCGAACGGCATTCAGTACTTC.

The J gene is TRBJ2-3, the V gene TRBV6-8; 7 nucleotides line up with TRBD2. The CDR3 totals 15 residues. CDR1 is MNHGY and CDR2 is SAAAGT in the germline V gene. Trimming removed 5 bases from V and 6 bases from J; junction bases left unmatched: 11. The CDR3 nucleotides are TGTGCCAGCAGTCCCCGGACGGGGGGAGAGGATACGCAGTATTTT. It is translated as CASSPRTGGEDTQYF.

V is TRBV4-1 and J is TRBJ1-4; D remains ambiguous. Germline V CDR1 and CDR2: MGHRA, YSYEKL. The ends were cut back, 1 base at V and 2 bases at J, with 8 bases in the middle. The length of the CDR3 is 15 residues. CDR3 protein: CASSQVAETNEKLFF. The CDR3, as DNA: TGCGCCAGCAGCCAAGTGGCGGAGACTAATGAAAAACTGTTTTTT.

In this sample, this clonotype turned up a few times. CDR3 nucleotides: TGTGCCAGCACCCCGGGGGTAGGGTATCAGCCCCAGCATTTT. It translates to CASTPGVGYQPQHF. This chain links TRBV27 with TRBJ1-5, with TRBD1 as a possible D gene (5 bases). Germline lookup yields CDR1 MNHEY and CDR2 SMNVEV (reference sequence). V lost 7 bases to trimming and J lost 5 bases, with 15 bases between them. This CDR3 region has 14 residues.

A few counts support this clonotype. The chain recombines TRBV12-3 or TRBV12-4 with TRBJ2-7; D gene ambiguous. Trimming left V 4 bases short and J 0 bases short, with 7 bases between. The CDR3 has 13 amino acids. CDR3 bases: TGTGCCAGCAGTTCACTAATCTCCTACGAGCAGTACTTC. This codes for CASSSLISYEQYF.

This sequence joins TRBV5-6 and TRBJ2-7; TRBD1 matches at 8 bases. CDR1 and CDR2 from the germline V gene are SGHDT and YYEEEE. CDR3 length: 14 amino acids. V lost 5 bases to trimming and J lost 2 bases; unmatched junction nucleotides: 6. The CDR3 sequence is CASRTPTGAYEQYV. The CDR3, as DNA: TGTGCCAGCAGAACCCCGACAGGGGCCTACGAGCAGTACGTC.

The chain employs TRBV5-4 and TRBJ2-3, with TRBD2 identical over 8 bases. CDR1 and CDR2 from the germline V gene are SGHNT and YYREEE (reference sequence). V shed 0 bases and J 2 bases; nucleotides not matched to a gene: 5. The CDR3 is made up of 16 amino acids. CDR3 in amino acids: CASSLEASGYTDTQYF. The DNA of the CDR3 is TGTGCCAGCAGCTTGGAGGCTAGCGGGTACACAGATACGCAGTATTTT.

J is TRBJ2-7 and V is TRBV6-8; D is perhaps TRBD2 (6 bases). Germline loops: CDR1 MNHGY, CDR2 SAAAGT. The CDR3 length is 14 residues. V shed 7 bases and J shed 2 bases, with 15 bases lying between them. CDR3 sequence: CASIGGFSPYEQYV. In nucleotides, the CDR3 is TGTGCCAGCATAGGAGGGTTCTCACCCTACGAGCAGTACGTC.

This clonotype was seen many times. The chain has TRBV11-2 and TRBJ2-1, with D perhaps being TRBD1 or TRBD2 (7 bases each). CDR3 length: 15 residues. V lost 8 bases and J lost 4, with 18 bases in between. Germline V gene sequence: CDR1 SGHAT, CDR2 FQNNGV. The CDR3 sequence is CASSEGASGYNEQFF. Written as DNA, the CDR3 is TGTGCCAGCTCCGAGGGGGCTAGCGGATACAATGAGCAGTTCTTC. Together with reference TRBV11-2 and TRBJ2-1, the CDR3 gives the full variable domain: EAGVAQSPRYKIIEKRQSVAFWCNPISGHATLYWYQQILGQGPKLLIQFQNNGVVDDSQLPKDRFSAERLKGVDSTLKIQPAKLEDSAVYLCASSEGASGYNEQFFGPGTRLTVL.

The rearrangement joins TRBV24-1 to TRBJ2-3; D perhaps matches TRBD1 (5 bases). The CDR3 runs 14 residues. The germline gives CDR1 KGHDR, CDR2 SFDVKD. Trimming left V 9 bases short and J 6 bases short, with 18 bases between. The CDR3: CATSPVEGADTQYF. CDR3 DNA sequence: TGTGCCACCTCTCCGGTGGAAGGGGCGGATACGCAGTATTTT.